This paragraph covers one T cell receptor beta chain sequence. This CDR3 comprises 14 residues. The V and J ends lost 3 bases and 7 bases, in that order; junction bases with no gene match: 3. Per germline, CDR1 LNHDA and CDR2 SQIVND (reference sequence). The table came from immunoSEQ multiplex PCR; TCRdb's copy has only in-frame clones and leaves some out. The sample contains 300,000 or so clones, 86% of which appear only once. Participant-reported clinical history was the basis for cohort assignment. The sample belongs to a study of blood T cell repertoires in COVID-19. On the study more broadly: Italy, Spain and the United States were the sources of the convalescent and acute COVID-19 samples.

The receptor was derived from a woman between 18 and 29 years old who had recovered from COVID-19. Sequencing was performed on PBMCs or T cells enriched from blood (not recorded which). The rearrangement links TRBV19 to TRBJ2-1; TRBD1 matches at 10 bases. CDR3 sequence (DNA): TGTGCCAGTAGTATTAGGGACAGGGGTAATGAGCAGTTCTTC. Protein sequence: CASSIRDRGNEQFF.